The T cell receptor (beta chain) under discussion was sequenced for a study of blood T cell repertoires in COVID-19. The overall study: Samples representing acute and convalescent COVID-19 were sourced from the United States, Italy and Spain. T cells, B-cell-depleted T cells, or PBMCs supplied cDNA or gDNA.

V was trimmed by 5 bases and J by 2 bases, leaving 10 bases between them. This CDR3 contains 13 residues. Looked up from germline, CDR1 is GTSNPN and CDR2 is SVGIG (reference sequence). Authors' methods: Amplifying reference gene primers gave estimates of nucleated cell counts. This table comes from immunoSEQ multiplex PCR, and its TCRdb copy is limited to in-frame clones, with some not included. The V and J calls and clone size are taken from that table; D and trimming were inferred from the DNA. The sample lists some 200,000 clones, approximately 85% occurring once. Sequencing was done on a sample of peripheral blood. This TCR derives from a woman aged 55-70 years with acute or convalescent COVID-19. This chain links TRBV30 with TRBJ1-5; D unresolved. Here the CDR3 DNA reads TGTGCCTGGGGCCCCAAAGGCAATCAGCCCCAGCATTTT. It translates to CAWGPKGNQPQHF.